A single T cell receptor beta chain is shown here with its context. Its specificity is unknown. Germline trimming cut 6 bases from V and 3 bases from J; bases unmatched to any gene: 6. The CDR3 runs to 17 residues. Germline values: CDR1 MNHEY, CDR2 SMNVEV (reference sequence). Sequencing used immunoSEQ multiplex PCR; TCRdb keeps in-frame clones, though not all of them. The sample records some 790,000 clones, approximately 72% being singletons. This sample is part of a study of shared clonotypes between healthy human individuals. Study outcomes and limitations: The sampled material consisted only of blood, and tissue repertoires are likely to differ. Naive subsets generally exceeded memory subsets in estimated richness.

Memory CD4+ cells were the fraction left after CD45RA+ naive selection. This TCR came from a woman in her thirties in good health. Sequencing was carried out using memory CD4+ T cells sorted from blood. Specified subset: CD45RA-negative fraction. This chain links TRBV27 with TRBJ2-6, with 12 bases that match TRBD1. In nucleotides, the CDR3 is TGTGCCAGCAGATTGGGACAGGGGGCTGTTGGGGCCAACGTCCTGACTTTC. This sequence encodes CASRLGQGAVGANVLTF. Variable domain in full (rest from reference TRBV27 and TRBJ2-6): EAQVTQNPRYLITVTGKKLTVTCSQNMNHEYMSWYRQDPGLGLRQIYYSMNVEVTDKGDVPEGYKVSRKEKRNFPLILESPSPNQTSLYFCASRLGQGAVGANVLTFGAGSRLTVL.